One sample yielded the 24 T cell receptor beta chains listed below, sequenced in a study of cytomegalovirus exposure and HLA in healthy donors. The PCR contained 60 Vbeta and 13 Jbeta primers. Repertoires were generated with immunoSEQ multiplex PCR, while TCRdb's copy carries only in-frame clones and drops some. The table lists 200,000 to 250,000 clones, around 80% of them singletons. The sample consisted of PBMCs. These receptors came from a male donor in good health and CMV-seronegative.

The rearrangement links TRBV19 to TRBJ2-5; D might be TRBD2 (7 bases). Deletions cut 5 bases from V and 5 bases from J, with 15 bases between. Germline values: CDR1 LNHDA, CDR2 SQIVND (reference sequence). The CDR3 spans 14 residues. The CDR3 nucleotides read TGTGCCAGTAGTGATGGGGGGGGCAGGGAGACCCAGTACTTC. It yields the protein CASSDGGGRETQYF. The full variable domain, in which reference TRBV19 and TRBJ2-5 provide the parts outside the CDR3, is DGGITQSPKYLFRKEGQNVTLSCEQNLNHDAMYWYRQDPGQGLRLIYYSQIVNDFQKGDIAEGYSVSREKKESFPLTVTSAQKNPTAFYLCASSDGGGRETQYFGPGTRLLVL.

The chain carries TRBV11-3 and TRBJ2-1; D is possibly TRBD2 (6 bases). This CDR3 contains 15 residues. The germline V and J ends were trimmed by 0 bases and 2 bases, with 8 bases remaining between them. CDR1 is SGHNT, CDR2 YENEEA, per germline. DNA of the CDR3: TGTGCCAGCAGCTTAGACGGGAGCGCCTACAATGAGCAGTTCTTC. It is translated as CASSLDGSAYNEQFF.

The chain combines TRBV4-1 with TRBJ2-5, with 8 positions matching TRBD1. The J call may not be correct, given that the DNA end is closer to TRBJ2-7. CDR1 is MGHRA, CDR2 YSYEKL, per germline. This CDR3 spans 20 amino acids. As DNA, the CDR3 is TGCGCCAGCAGCCAACCAGTCGGACAGGGAACCTCTCTTGGCGGCTACGAGCAGTACTTC. It encodes CASSQPVGQGTSLGGYEQYF.

The gene calls are TRBV9 and TRBJ2-3; D is possibly TRBD1 (5 bases). The ends were cut back, 1 base at V and 6 bases at J, with 9 bases in the middle. CDR1 and CDR2 (germline): SGDLS, YYNGEE. The length of the CDR3 is 13 residues. CDR3 loop: CASSVSGQDTQYF. The CDR3 DNA follows: TGTGCCAGCAGCGTATCAGGGCAGGATACGCAGTATTTT.

This clone has more than one count but fewer than ten. The rearrangement joins TRBV19 to TRBJ1-2; 7 bases fit TRBD1. The CDR3 contains 14 residues. Germline CDR1 LNHDA, CDR2 SQIVND (reference sequence). Losses at the gene ends were 7 bases for V and 0 bases for J; bases not matched to a gene: 5. The chain's CDR3 is CASKRQGSNYGYTF. The CDR3, as DNA: TGTGCCAGTAAGAGACAGGGTTCTAACTATGGCTACACCTTC.

The chain has TRBV2 and TRBJ2-5; TRBD2 might be the D (6 bases). Trimming took off 4 bases at V and 5 bases at J, with 14 bases between the two ends. Germline CDR1 and CDR2: SNHLY and FYNNEI. The CDR3 has 14 amino acids. CDR3 region: CASSGPGVGETQYF. The CDR3 region has the DNA TGTGCCAGCAGTGGACCGGGAGTGGGGGAGACCCAGTACTTC.

This chain joins TRBV5-1 and TRBJ1-5; 10 nucleotides line up with TRBD1. The CDR3 runs to 15 residues. The V segment lost 4 bases and the J segment 4 bases; nucleotides outside the gene matches: 5. The germline V gene encodes CDR1 SGHRS and CDR2 YFSETQ. CDR3 region: CASSGGTGANQPQHF. The CDR3 DNA sequence: TGCGCCAGCAGCGGAGGGACAGGGGCAAATCAGCCCCAGCATTTT.

The genes are TRBV5-4 and TRBJ2-7; D is uncertain. Trimming stripped 3 bases from V and 2 bases from J, with 15 bases between. This CDR3 is built from 15 residues. Germline CDR1 is SGHNT and CDR2 is YYREEE (reference sequence). The chain's CDR3 is CASSSRMMGTYEQYF. The CDR3 DNA sequence: TGTGCCAGCAGCTCCCGGATGATGGGCACCTACGAGCAGTACTTC.

This chain uses TRBV19 with TRBJ1-4; TRBD1 agrees at 7 bases. The ends lost 10 bases at V and 5 bases at J; junction bases unmatched: 7. CDR1 and CDR2 (germline): LNHDA, SQIVND (reference sequence). CDR3 length equals 13 residues. CDR3 loop: CATQTGYNEKLFF. The CDR3 DNA reads TGTGCCACCCAGACAGGGTACAATGAAAAACTGTTTTTT. The entire variable domain, with the rest obtained from reference TRBV19 and TRBJ1-4, is as follows: DGGITQSPKYLFRKEGQNVTLSCEQNLNHDAMYWYRQDPGQGLRLIYYSQIVNDFQKGDIAEGYSVSREKKESFPLTVTSAQKNPTAFYLCATQTGYNEKLFFGSGTQLSVL.

This rearrangement joins TRBV9 to TRBJ1-1, with D unresolved. CDR1 and CDR2 from the germline V gene are SGDLS and YYNGEE. Between the trimmed V and J ends, which lost 4 bases and 0 bases, there was a span of 13 bases. This CDR3 is built from 15 residues. This CDR3 is CASSTQQNMNTEAFF. The CDR3 region has the DNA TGTGCCAGCAGCACCCAACAGAACATGAACACTGAAGCTTTCTTT.

This clone has more than one count but fewer than ten. The gene calls are TRBV2 and TRBJ2-5, with TRBD1 matching over 8 bases. This CDR3 contains 11 residues. Per germline, CDR1 SNHLY and CDR2 FYNNEI. V was clipped by 3 bases and J by 11 bases; unmatched bases: 2. The CDR3 here is CASSEDREQYF. CDR3 sequence (DNA): TGTGCCAGCAGTGAGGACAGGGAGCAGTACTTC.

The V gene is TRBV14, the J gene TRBJ1-2; 7 nucleotides line up with TRBD1. V shed 5 bases, J shed 4 bases, and the junction held 4 bases outside the gene matches. The CDR3 runs to 13 residues. From germline, CDR1 is SGHDN and CDR2 FVKESK. The CDR3 sequence: CASSGQAAYGYTF. Here the CDR3 DNA reads TGTGCCAGCAGCGGACAGGCGGCCTATGGCTACACCTTC.

The gene calls are TRBV19 and TRBJ2-7; 9 bases are shared with TRBD2. V was pared by 6 bases and J by 7 bases, with 16 bases of the junction left unmatched. The CDR3 spans 16 residues. Per the germline V gene, CDR1 is LNHDA and CDR2 is SQIVND (reference sequence). CDR3 loop: CASSLLPGLARGEQYF. The CDR3 nucleotides read TGTGCCAGTAGCCTCCTACCGGGACTAGCACGGGGGGAGCAGTACTTC.

The chain recombines TRBV6-6 with TRBJ1-3; 9 bases line up with TRBD1. The junction had 5 bases not matched to a gene; V was cut back by 2 bases and J by 3 bases. In germline, CDR1 is MNHNY, CDR2 SVGAGI (reference sequence). CDR3 length equals 16 residues. CDR3 loop: CASSYVQGQGGNTIYF. The CDR3, as DNA: TGTGCCAGCAGTTACGTTCAGGGACAGGGTGGAAACACCATATATTTT.

This chain links TRBV27 with TRBJ1-2; 8 bases line up with TRBD1. The V and J ends lost 4 bases and 4 bases, in that order; junction bases with no gene match: 5. Germline CDR1 and CDR2: MNHEY and SMNVEV (reference sequence). The length of the CDR3 is 14 residues. The CDR3 region is CASSSQGDPYGYTF. Written as DNA, the CDR3 is TGTGCCAGCAGTTCACAGGGGGATCCCTATGGCTACACCTTC.

The chain is built from TRBV27 and TRBJ2-5; 10 bases agree with TRBD1. The ends lost 5 bases at V and 5 bases at J; junction bases unmatched: 8. The CDR3 contains 15 residues. Germline lookup yields CDR1 MNHEY and CDR2 SMNVEV (reference sequence). This chain's CDR3 is CASSPGTGEWETQYF. DNA for the CDR3: TGTGCCAGCAGTCCGGGGACAGGGGAGTGGGAGACCCAGTACTTC.

V gene TRBV18 combines with J gene TRBJ1-4; tentatively, D is TRBD1 (5 bases). V was shortened by 2 bases and J by 0 bases, with 10 bases between the two germline ends. The CDR3 loop spans 16 amino acids. In germline, CDR1 is KGHSH, CDR2 LQKENI. The CDR3 coding sequence is TGTGCCAGCTCACCAGCCAGGGCTTCAACTAATGAAAAACTGTTTTTT. Protein: CASSPARASTNEKLFF.

CDR3 region: CASSLAGVGTDTQYF. CDR3 sequence (DNA): TGCGCCAGCAGCTTAGCGGGAGTTGGCACAGATACGCAGTATTTT. This chain connects TRBV5-1 to TRBJ2-3; 8 bases line up with TRBD2. Trimming removed 2 bases from V and 1 base from J; junction bases left unmatched: 3. This CDR3 has 15 residues. Looked up from germline, CDR1 is SGHRS and CDR2 is YFSETQ.

The chain carries TRBV5-3 and TRBJ2-7, with D perhaps matching TRBD1 (5 bases). TRBV5-3 falls under the ORF class, with uncertain function. The germline V and J ends were trimmed by 2 bases and 1 base, with 16 bases remaining between them. There are 16 residues in the CDR3. CDR3 DNA sequence: TGTGCCAGAAGCTTAAAAATTCCAGGGAATTCCTACGAGCAGTACTTC. Translated, it gives CARSLKIPGNSYEQYF.

In this sample, this clone turned up a few times. The chain has TRBV30 and TRBJ1-4; D may be TRBD1 (5 bases). CDR1 is GTSNPN and CDR2 is SVGIG in the germline V gene (reference sequence). The CDR3 extends over 20 amino acids. V was shortened by 3 bases and J by 0 bases, with 26 bases between the two germline ends. The CDR3 region has the DNA TGTGCCTGGAGCCTCCCGATACAGGTCTGGGGAAGGGCAACTAATGAAAAACTGTTTTTT. Translated, it gives CAWSLPIQVWGRATNEKLFF.

The chain is built from TRBV7-6 and TRBJ1-1, with D possibly matching TRBD1 (5 bases). The V end lost 1 base, the J end lost 8 bases, and 11 bases lay between the germline ends. Germline V gene data show CDR1 as SGHVS and CDR2 as FNYEAQ. The CDR3 length is 13 residues. In nucleotides, the CDR3 is TGTGCCAGCAGCTTAGTAGGGGTCGGGGAAGCTTTCTTT. This sequence encodes CASSLVGVGEAFF.

The V call is TRBV5-6, the J call TRBJ2-3; 10 positions agree with TRBD1. This CDR3 is built from 16 residues. V dropped 1 base and J dropped 2; count of bases not matched to a gene: 4. Germline CDR1 and CDR2: SGHDT and YYEEEE. The CDR3, as DNA: TGTGCCAGCAGCTTGCTTGGGACAGGGGACACAGATACGCAGTATTTT. Translated: CASSLLGTGDTDTQYF. The full variable domain, in which reference TRBV5-6 and TRBJ2-3 provide the parts outside the CDR3, is DAGVTQSPTHLIKTRGQQVTLRCSPKSGHDTVSWYQQALGQGPQFIFQYYEEEERQRGNFPDRFSGHQFPNYSSELNVNALLLGDSALYLCASSLLGTGDTDTQYFGPGTRLTVL.

V is TRBV18 and J is TRBJ2-5; 7 bases fit TRBD2. The CDR3 length is 13 residues. Germline loops: CDR1 KGHSH, CDR2 LQKENI. V was pared by 8 bases and J by 4 bases, with 7 bases of the junction left unmatched. The CDR3 sequence is CASTGTTRETQYF. The CDR3 DNA sequence: TGTGCCAGCACCGGGACTACCAGAGAGACCCAGTACTTC.

The chain links TRBV2 to TRBJ2-2; 10 nucleotides line up with TRBD2. Trimming removed 10 bases from V and 2 bases from J; junction bases left unmatched: 7. The CDR3 contains 15 residues. Per the germline V gene, CDR1 is SNHLY and CDR2 is FYNNEI. CDR3 protein: CAIPGTSENTGELFF. CDR3 sequence (DNA): TGTGCCATCCCCGGGACTAGCGAAAACACCGGGGAGCTGTTTTTT.